The subject of this entry is one T cell receptor (beta chain). In this sample, this clonotype turned up many times. It lacks a known antigen. No base quality information exists; no much larger clone differs at one position. These data come from a study of human T cells and chemical hapten exposure (dated by TCRdb to the early 2020s). For context, the study as a whole: For sensitization, 2% DPC in acetone was applied to a 2 cm by 2 cm area of upper inner arm skin. Libraries were pooled for sequencing, and variation in per-sample TCR yields was attributed mainly to small differences in library volumes within the pool. Patch tests used Finn chambers with 0.01% DPC on the upper back, scored after 6 days by International Contact Dermatitis Research Group standards. The mostly female patient cohort included alopecia areata with under or over 50% scalp involvement, alopecia totalis and alopecia universalis. For TCR sequencing, blood came from 25 to 35 alopecia patients at anywhere from one to four time points (pre-sensitization, 2, 6 and 24 weeks). Peripheral blood TCR repertoire changes were tracked in vivo in alopecia patients during primary and secondary sensitization to the hapten diphenylcyclopropenone (DPC). Blood samples were taken from patients before sensitization (week 0) and at 2, 6 and about 24 weeks after DPC sensitization. Weekly therapeutic DPC doses were additionally applied to the scalp of patients throughout the approximately 24-week study period.

The library was generated by RACE. The sequencing machine was a NextSeq 500. Library preparation attached unique molecular identifiers to individual cDNA molecules for quantitative, reproducible TCR counting. For every blood RNA sample, sequencing covered both the TCR alpha and TCR beta chains. In the paper's pipeline: Samples had a median of approximately 93,000 TCRs, with a range from roughly 20,000 to 690,600. V, J and CDR3 annotation of the TCR reads was carried out using the Decombinator software suite. For PS versus PT1 abundance plots, all samples were subsampled to the same number of TCRs (28,000). Expanded TCRs were defined as absent before sensitization and observed at least eight times at the 2-week time point. The public reads were run again by TCRdb, first through fastp at Q25 and then through MiXCR, and only productive beta chains were kept. Entries that share a CDR3 protein sequence are merged under the most common genes and DNA. TCRdb's processing, not the authors' own work, is the source of the V and J calls. This sample has 380,000 or so distinct CDR3 sequences in its table, and approximately 5% of those were observed once. The top ten constitute 2% to 2.5% of the sample.

Study-level results and caveats: Repeated subsampling changed both the strength of the expansion versus patch-test correlation and the threshold at which the correlation became significant. Significantly more large CDR3 similarity clusters were formed by expanded TCRs than by pre-sensitization or healthy control sets, consistent with antigen-driven responses. Patch test score correlated positively with the number of PT1 expanded TCRs, reaching significance at thresholds 8, 16 and 32 but not at 4. Because every patient had alopecia, a presumed autoimmune disease, the patients' immune response might differ from that of healthy individuals. No change with DPC sensitization was found in the number of TCRs above 1 in 1000 frequency, and no evidence of global repertoire structure alterations was found.

In light of the paper, this sample's time point label describes: patch test 1, 2 weeks after DPC sensitization. The sample's treatment or condition, from its label and the paper: therapeutic diphenylcyclopropenone sensitization with weekly scalp DPC. At every patch-test visit, the blood draw took place before the patch test was put on. Patients were eligible if aged 18 to 70, diagnosed with alopecia and judged suitable for DPC therapy, and pregnant patients were excluded. Total RNA was extracted from unfractionated whole blood collected in Tempus Blood RNA tubes. From a lookup of the germline V gene, CDR1 and CDR2 are MDHEN and SYDVKM. Unmatched junction bases come to 7, with V trimmed by 6 bases and J by 9 bases. Measured from the cysteine to the phenylalanine, the CDR3 is 13 residues long. The DNA shown is the 39-base CDR3, in frame from base 1.

This receptor chain uses TRBV28 and TRBJ2-1, with 8 middle bases fitting TRBD1. The TCR comes from a woman aged 45-65 years with alopecia areata. Some clones in this sample may be carry-over from other donors' samples. The source material was whole blood, sampled in connection with sensitization to the hapten diphenylcyclopropenone (DPC). The CDR3 reads as follows: CASSRDRGGEQFF. The nucleotide sequence reads as follows: TGTGCCAGCAGCCGCGACAGGGGCGGTGAGCAGTTCTTC.